This TCR beta chain emerged from a study of CD8 T cells in ankylosing spondylitis. Quantitative barcoded 5'-RACE was used to prepare TCR beta libraries. Each CDR3 protein gets one entry after TCRdb re-called the 5' RACE reads with MiXCR. The sample yields just under 550,000 distinct CDR3 sequences, 10% to 15% seen once. Findings of the study overall: Disease-linked clones displayed a CD8+ phenotype and appeared relatively rarely in peripheral blood. What seemed typical of ankylosing spondylitis blood was a TCR beta motif built from about eight highly homologous variants.

The CDR3 length is 13 residues. V dropped 4 bases and J dropped 4 bases, with 10 bases sitting between them. The germline V gene has CDR1 SGHKS and CDR2 YYEKEE (reference sequence). On this clonotype: Its cognate antigen is unknown.

The sample comprised blood, either unsorted or a sorted T cell fraction (not recorded which). The receptor comes from a male donor with ankylosing spondylitis. The chain links TRBV5-5 to TRBJ2-3; D is unclear. The CDR3 nucleotides read TGTGCCAGCAGCCCCCCTGGGTCAGATACGCAGTATTTT. Residues: CASSPPGSDTQYF.